This T cell receptor beta chain is from a study of graft-versus-host responses after intestinal transplantation. Study-level information: Grafts were multivisceral, liver-intestinal, or isolated intestinal. Regarding the study as a whole: Recipient marrow held GvH clones, some first seen in ileum or blood.

Clones were sequenced by immunoSEQ multiplex PCR, and TCRdb holds only the in-frame ones, with some missing. The sample records tens of thousands of clones, around 92% being singletons. Regarding this clone: The antigen is undetermined.

Per germline, CDR1 SQVTM and CDR2 ANQGSEA. V trimming: 7 bases; J trimming: 7 bases; junction bases outside the gene matches: 8. This CDR3 spans 14 amino acids. The sequence derives from a human donor who received an intestinal transplant. The sample in question was unstimulated CD8+ T cells sorted from spleen or lymph node cells, obtained before intestinal transplant. The chain recombines TRBV29-1 with TRBJ2-3; 13 bases align to TRBD2. The CDR3 DNA follows: TGCAGCGGCCGACTAGCGGGGGGCCGCAATACGCAGTATTTT. Its protein is CSGRLAGGRNTQYF.